The present T cell receptor beta chain was sequenced within a study of cytomegalovirus exposure and HLA in healthy donors. Germline V lookup: CDR1 LNHDA, CDR2 SQIVND (reference sequence). After removal of 10 bases from V and 0 bases from J, the junction contained 5 bases not matched to a gene. There are 13 residues in the CDR3. Study findings and constraints: HLA alleles were associated with roughly 17,000 TCR beta sequences in a later analysis at 0.05 false discovery rate. Donors belonging to an Asian-associated ancestry cluster reportedly showed fewer N-insertions in productive TCRs than the 666-donor mean, according to what a later analysis found. Most of the TCR beta V segments (in an earlier analysis) were productive either about 87% or about 30% of the time.

PCR primers comprised 60 Vbeta and 13 Jbeta primers. Original processing methods: Later, some 79 million unique TCR beta chains were counted in an analysis, and some 11 million of them were shared. Sequenced by immunoSEQ multiplex PCR; TCRdb stores in-frame clones only, minus some. V and J calls plus clone size are reproduced from that table; the DNA served to infer D and trimming. The data contain hundreds of thousands of clones, 70% to 90% of them singletons. A remark on this clone: As yet, its antigen is unknown.

The chain recombines TRBV19 with TRBJ1-1; TRBD1 matches 7 bases. The sequence was collected from a man younger than 45 in good health and CMV-seronegative. The sequenced material came from PBMCs. The CDR3 sequence is CATAGGMNTEAFF. For the CDR3, the DNA is TGTGCCACAGCAGGGGGGATGAACACTGAAGCTTTCTTT.